The sequence of this TCR beta chain was determined in a study of blood T cell repertoires in COVID-19. Study as a whole: Both acute and convalescent COVID-19 samples were obtained from the United States, Italy and Spain.

The CDR3 spans 12 residues. Trimming took 5 bases from V and 6 from J, leaving 11 bases between them. Profiling relied on immunoSEQ multiplex PCR, and the TCRdb table lists in-frame clones only, not all of them. The sample holds about 200,000 clones; just over 85% are singletons and the top ten take about 6%. The TCR sequence derives from an elderly man with acute or convalescent COVID-19. Source material: peripheral blood. J is TRBJ2-7 and V is TRBV12-3 or TRBV12-4; tentative D call: TRBD1 (6 bases). This CDR3 reads CASSPGHIEQYF. The CDR3 bases are TGTGCCAGCAGTCCGGGACATATCGAGCAGTACTTC.